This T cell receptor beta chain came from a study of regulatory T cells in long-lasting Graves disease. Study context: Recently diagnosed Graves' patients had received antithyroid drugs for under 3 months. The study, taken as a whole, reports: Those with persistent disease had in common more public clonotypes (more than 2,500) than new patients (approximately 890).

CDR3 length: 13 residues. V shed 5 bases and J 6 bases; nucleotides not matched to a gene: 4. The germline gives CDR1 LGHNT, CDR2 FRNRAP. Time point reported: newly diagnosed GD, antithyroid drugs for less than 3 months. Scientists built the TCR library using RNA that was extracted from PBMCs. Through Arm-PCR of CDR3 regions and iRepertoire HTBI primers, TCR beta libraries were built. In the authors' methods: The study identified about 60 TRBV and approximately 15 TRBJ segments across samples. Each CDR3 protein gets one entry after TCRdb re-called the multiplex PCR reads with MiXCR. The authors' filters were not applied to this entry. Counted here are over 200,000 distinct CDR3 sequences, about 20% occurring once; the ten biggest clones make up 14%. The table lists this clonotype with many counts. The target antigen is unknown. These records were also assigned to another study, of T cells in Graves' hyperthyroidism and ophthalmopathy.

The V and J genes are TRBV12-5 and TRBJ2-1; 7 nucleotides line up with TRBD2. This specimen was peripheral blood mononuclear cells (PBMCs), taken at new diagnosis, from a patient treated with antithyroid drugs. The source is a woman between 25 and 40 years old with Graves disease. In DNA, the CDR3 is TGTGCTAGTGGTGCTAGCGGCGTCAATGAGCAGTTCTTC. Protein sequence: CASGASGVNEQFF.